The source of this T cell receptor (beta chain) is a study of shared clonotypes between healthy human individuals. The data were produced by immunoSEQ multiplex PCR, yet TCRdb's version contains in-frame clones alone and is incomplete. The data show approximately 460,000 clones, with more than 70% seen just once and 9.5% to 15% held by the top ten. Unmatched junction bases numbered 8, after V lost 3 bases and J lost 7 bases. Germline CDR1 reads SGHRS; CDR2 reads YFSETQ. This CDR3 region has 14 residues. The V gene is TRBV5-1, the J gene TRBJ2-5; TRBD1 matches at 8 bases. Source material: PBMCs. This TCR came from a woman aged 40-49 years in good health. Some clones in this sample may be carry-over from other donors' samples. The CDR3 loop reads CASSWDGQGGTQYF. The CDR3 DNA follows: TGCGCCAGCAGCTGGGATGGACAGGGAGGGACCCAGTACTTC.